This TCR beta chain stems from a study of CXCR3-negative and CXCR3-positive naive CD8 T cells. The libraries of TRB cDNA were prepared using 5' RACE with UMI labels. TCRdb re-analyzed the 5' RACE reads; it lists each CDR3 protein once, without DNA. The table counts around 50,000 distinct CDR3 sequences; 2% to 2.5% lies in the top ten. This CDR3 has 14 amino acids. The V gene's germline CDR1 is MNHEY and CDR2 SMNVEV (reference sequence). The rearrangement joins TRBV27 to TRBJ2-7; TCRdb's assignment of TRBD1 cannot be checked, as there is no DNA. Sequencing was performed on naive CXCR3- CD8+ T cells from blood. Subset specified: CD45RO-CCR7+CD27+CD95- naive CD8+ T cells lacking CXCR3 (TNR3-). This receptor was identified in a human donor in good health. Some clones in this sample may be carry-over from other donors' samples. This chain's CDR3 is CASRSQGVRYEQYF.